This TCR beta chain was sequenced during a study of beta chain features in type 1 diabetes. Study details: In age, gender and cell yields, patients were similar to healthy donors.

What was sequenced were expressed TCRB transcripts, since all of the isolated RNA had been reverse transcribed. Clones were sequenced by immunoSEQ multiplex PCR, and TCRdb holds only the in-frame ones, with some missing. The sample consists of about 650,000 clones, around an eighth of them appearing once. Findings and limits, study-wide: Patients with type 1 diabetes showed fewer VDJ junction insertions and more deletions. Because the template was cDNA, high-expressing cells might be over-represented. A moderate, significant TCRB CDR3 shortening appeared in type 1 diabetes across four CD4+ subsets.

Sorting with CD45RO/CCR7/CD25/CD127/CD95/CD27 yielded naive, central memory, regulatory and stem-like memory CD4+ cells. V lost 3 bases and J lost 2, with 5 bases in between. Germline-derived CDR1 and CDR2 are SQVTM and ANQGSEA. This CDR3 is built from 11 residues. Of note for this clone: Antigen specificity is unknown. Other DNA sequences in this sample translate to the same CDR3.

Material for sequencing was naive CD4+ T cells from blood. The rearrangement links TRBV29-1 to TRBJ2-7; D is perhaps TRBD2 (5 bases). The clonotype was recovered from a young man with type 1 diabetes. The CDR3 bases are TGCAGCGTTGAGGGAGCCTACGAGCAGTACTTC. The encoded protein is CSVEGAYEQYF.